This TCR beta chain was retrieved from a study of radiation and T cells in renal cell carcinoma. Time point here: blood 4 weeks post-SBRT, at nephrectomy. Sample treatment: 15 Gy SBRT to primary tumor, nephrectomy 4 weeks later. The patient's renal cell carcinoma had clear cell pathology. Trimming left V 0 bases short and J 5 bases short, with 17 bases between. CDR3 length: 17 residues. In germline, CDR1 is SGHRS, CDR2 YFSETQ. The assay was immunoSEQ multiplex PCR, and TCRdb's table has in-frame clones only and misses some. The sample lists some 78,000 clones, 70% to 90% occurring once. Sequenced here: blood, sampled from a patient whose treatment included radiotherapy and nephrectomy. This TCR came from a woman aged 70-85 years with renal cell carcinoma. The rearrangement joins TRBV5-1 to TRBJ2-2; D is unclear. As DNA, the CDR3 is TGCGCCAGCAGCTTGGCCCGGCAGCCCGCTGGAACCGGGGAGCTGTTTTTT. Translation: CASSLARQPAGTGELFF.